This TCR beta chain came from a study of shared clonotypes between healthy human individuals. Overall study context: Plates per donor: three CD4 naive, three CD4 memory, two CD8 naive, one CD8 memory.

Notes on this clone: Its matching antigen is unknown.

Overall study results and limits: Larger estimated richness was generally seen in naive subsets than in memory subsets.

Assay runs were performed at deep level. Genomic DNA of every subset was divided equally among multiple immunoSEQ plates. The assay was immunoSEQ multiplex PCR, and TCRdb's table has in-frame clones only and misses some. The sample gives roughly 1 million clones, around 76% of which show up once; roughly 1.4% is in the top ten. The material sequenced was memory CD4+ T cells sorted from blood. Subset specified: CD45RA-negative fraction. The receptor's source is a man aged 18 to 30 in good health.

The CDR3 sequence: CASSSALAGTLRNEQFF. In nucleotides, the CDR3 is TGCGCCAGCAGCTCCGCACTAGCGGGGACACTAAGGAATGAGCAGTTCTTC. The V gene is TRBV5-1, the J gene TRBJ2-1; 10 nucleotides match TRBD2. The trim removed 3 bases at V and 7 bases at J, leaving 13 bases unmatched. Germline V gene lookup returns CDR1 SGHRS and CDR2 YFSETQ. This CDR3 spans 17 amino acids.